This T cell receptor (beta chain) was recorded in a study of cytomegalovirus exposure and HLA in healthy donors (TCRdb year 2017). Regarding the research as a whole: A later analysis indicated that the roughly 120 validation repertoires were generated on the platform also employed for the roughly 650 repertoires of the first cohort. The study aimed to test whether signatures of past pathogen exposure could be identified by cataloging public T cell receptors. In addition to the first cohort of approximately 650 subjects, a separate validation cohort of approximately 110 different subjects was used. To predict cytomegalovirus infection status, the study combined high-throughput TCR immunosequencing, statistical association of individual TCRs with disease status, and machine learning.

What the work shows at the level of the full study, not this receptor alone: A few of the identified cytomegalovirus-associated TCR beta chains were confirmed in vitro to be specific for cytomegalovirus antigens. In a later analysis, TCRs clustered in the first cohort were found to also tend to co-occur in the 120 validation repertoires, with about 94% of cluster scores above 0. Cytomegalovirus status was reported to be diagnosed by the classifier with high specificity and sensitivity in both the original and validation cohorts. While some public TCRs were present in many individuals, most TCR sequences turned up only very rarely across donors. A later analysis had no HLA typing for the validation cohort, so co-occurrence there was scored across all 120 repertoires. The study gave a list of 150 to 200 TCR beta chains associated with cytomegalovirus. The authors suggested that the approach could potentially be generalized to other disease states and immunological phenotypes.

Preparation of the library involved the immunoSEQ multiplex PCR assay. Concerning the study's data processing: A statistical classification framework was built for diagnosing cytomegalovirus status from the catalog of TCR beta chain sequences. TCRdb carries this immuneACCESS record with in-frame sequences only. Its versions omit some clonotypes, under half of them owing to an unresolved V gene in the studies checked, with the rest unexplained. From that table come the V and J calls and clone size; the DNA was used to work out D and trimming. Across this sample there are under 150,000 clones, with around 89% seen only once. The ten top clones hold about 6.9% of the sample. Donors formed part of the validation cohort, which comprised over a hundred subjects and was distinct from the first cohort of several hundred subjects. With respect to this clone: Which antigen it targets is not known. Nothing much larger sits one base from this clone, and base qualities are not available.

The CDR3 sequence holds 15 residues, the cysteine and phenylalanine included. Only the CDR3 portion is preserved as DNA: 45 bases, with reading frame beginning at the first base. The germline V gene (reference sequence) provides CDR1 MNHEY and CDR2 SMNVEV. Unmatched junction bases come to 5, with V trimmed by 0 bases and J by 5 bases. Source material: PBMCs. The source of this sequence is a woman aged 18-30 years in good health and CMV-seropositive. The rearranged chain carries TRBV27 and TRBJ2-5, with TRBD2 identical over 8 junction bases. CDR3 region: CASSLSSGGGETQYF. In nucleotides, the sequence is TGTGCCAGCAGTTTATCGAGCGGGGGCGGGGAGACCCAGTACTTC.